The sequence of this TCR beta chain was determined in a study of Tregs in tolerant kidney transplant recipients. Study outcomes and limitations: Donor-specific Treg expansion exceeded global Treg expansion in tolerant patients, suggesting antigen drive. The small number of patients limits these findings pending further validation. Activated donor B cell expansion appeared to reveal the most relevant donor-specific TCRbeta repertoire.

About this clone itself: Its specificity is unknown. Other DNA variants within this sample encode the same CDR3.

Sequencing was performed with immunoSEQ multiplex PCR; in TCRdb, only in-frame clones are kept and a portion is missing. This table has under 90,000 clones, 91% appearing once. Mixed chimerism was transient after nonmyeloablative marrow transplants from related graft donors. V lost 8 bases to trimming and J lost 6 bases, with 20 bases between them. Germline CDR1 and CDR2: SGHAT and FQNNGV. The CDR3 contains 16 residues. This receptor was obtained from a human patient who received a combined kidney and bone marrow transplant. The graft donor may have contributed some T cells. The specimen comprised CD4+ T cells from blood (PBMCs), sampled 24 months after the transplant. This rearrangement joins TRBV11-2 to TRBJ1-6; D remains ambiguous. As DNA, the CDR3 is TGTGCCAGCGGCGTCATTATGTACAGTAGTAATTCACCCCTCCACTTT. Residues: CASGVIMYSSNSPLHF.